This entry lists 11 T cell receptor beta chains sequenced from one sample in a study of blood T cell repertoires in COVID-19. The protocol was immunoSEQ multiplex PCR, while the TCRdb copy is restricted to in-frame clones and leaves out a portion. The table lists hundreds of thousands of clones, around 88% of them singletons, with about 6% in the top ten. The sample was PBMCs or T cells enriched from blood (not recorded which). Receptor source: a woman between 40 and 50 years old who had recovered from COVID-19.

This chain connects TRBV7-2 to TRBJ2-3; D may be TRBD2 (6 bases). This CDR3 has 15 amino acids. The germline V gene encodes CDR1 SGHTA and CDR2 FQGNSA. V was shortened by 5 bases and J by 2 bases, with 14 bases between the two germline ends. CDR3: CASSLERVNTDTQYF. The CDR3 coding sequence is TGTGCCAGCAGCCTGGAGCGGGTTAACACAGATACGCAGTATTTT.

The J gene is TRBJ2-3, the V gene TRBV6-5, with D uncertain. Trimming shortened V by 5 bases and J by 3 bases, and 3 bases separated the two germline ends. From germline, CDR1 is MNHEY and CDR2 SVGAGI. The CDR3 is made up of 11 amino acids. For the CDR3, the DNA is TGTGCCAGCAGTCAGACAGATACGCAGTATTTT. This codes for CASSQTDTQYF.

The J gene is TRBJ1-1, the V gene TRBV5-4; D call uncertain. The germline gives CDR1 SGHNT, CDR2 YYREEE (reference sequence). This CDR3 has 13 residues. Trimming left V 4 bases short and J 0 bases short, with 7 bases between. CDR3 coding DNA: TGTGCCAGCAGCCCAACATTGAACACTGAAGCTTTCTTT. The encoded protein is CASSPTLNTEAFF.

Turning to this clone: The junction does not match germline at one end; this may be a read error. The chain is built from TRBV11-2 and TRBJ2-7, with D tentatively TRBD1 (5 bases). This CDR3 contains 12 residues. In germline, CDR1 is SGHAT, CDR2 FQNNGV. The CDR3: CASSLDRTYVHF. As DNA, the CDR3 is TGTGCCAGCAGCTTAGATCGGACATACGTACACTTC.

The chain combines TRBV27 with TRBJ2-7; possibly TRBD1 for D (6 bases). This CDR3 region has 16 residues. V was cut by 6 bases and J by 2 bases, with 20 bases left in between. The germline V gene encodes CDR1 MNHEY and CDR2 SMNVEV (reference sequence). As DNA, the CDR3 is TGTGCCAGCAGGGCCGAACAGGGTGCCCCGACCTACGAGCAGTACTTC. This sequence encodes CASRAEQGAPTYEQYF.

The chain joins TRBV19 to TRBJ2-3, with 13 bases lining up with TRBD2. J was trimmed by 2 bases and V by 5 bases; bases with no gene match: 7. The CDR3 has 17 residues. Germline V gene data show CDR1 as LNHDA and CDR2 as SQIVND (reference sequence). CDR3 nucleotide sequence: TGTGCCAGTAGTCCCCCGGGACTAGCGGGATTCACAGATACGCAGTATTTT. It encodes CASSPPGLAGFTDTQYF.

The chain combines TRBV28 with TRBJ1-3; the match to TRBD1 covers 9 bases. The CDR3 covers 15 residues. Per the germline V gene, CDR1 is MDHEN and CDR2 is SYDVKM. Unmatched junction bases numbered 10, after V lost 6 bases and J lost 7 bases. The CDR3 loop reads CASRVQGARSNTIYF. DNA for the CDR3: TGTGCCAGCAGGGTACAGGGGGCAAGGAGCAACACCATATATTTT.

CDR3 nucleotides: TGCGCCAGCAGCTCCCGAGGGGGGAGGGGCACAGATACGCAGTATTTT. Translated, it gives CASSSRGGRGTDTQYF. This chain links TRBV5-1 with TRBJ2-3; possible D gene TRBD2, 7 bases. There are 16 residues in the CDR3. The germline V gene encodes CDR1 SGHRS and CDR2 YFSETQ. The ends were cut back, 3 bases at V and 1 base at J, with 15 bases in the middle.

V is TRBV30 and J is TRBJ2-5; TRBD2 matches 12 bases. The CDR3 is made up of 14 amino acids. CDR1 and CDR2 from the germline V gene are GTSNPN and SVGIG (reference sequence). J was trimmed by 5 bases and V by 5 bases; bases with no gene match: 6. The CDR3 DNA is TGTGCCTGGGCCCTACTAGCGGGAGGTGAGACCCAGTACTTC. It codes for CAWALLAGGETQYF.

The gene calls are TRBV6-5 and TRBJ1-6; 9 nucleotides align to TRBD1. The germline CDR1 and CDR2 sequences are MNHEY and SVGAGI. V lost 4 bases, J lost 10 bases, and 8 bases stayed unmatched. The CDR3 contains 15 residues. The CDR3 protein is CASSSRDRVGSPLHF. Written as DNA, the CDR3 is TGTGCCAGCAGTTCTCGGGACAGGGTAGGGTCACCCCTCCACTTT.

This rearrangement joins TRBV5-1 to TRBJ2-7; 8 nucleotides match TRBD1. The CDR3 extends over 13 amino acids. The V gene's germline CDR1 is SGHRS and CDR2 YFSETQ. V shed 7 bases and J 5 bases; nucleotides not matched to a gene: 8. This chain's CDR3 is CASRISTGDEQYF. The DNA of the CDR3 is TGCGCCAGCCGCATCTCGACAGGGGACGAGCAGTACTTC.